This entry lists 30 T cell receptor beta chains sequenced from one sample in a study of OX40 agonist ivuxolimab in advanced cancers. The method was immunoSEQ multiplex PCR; TCRdb's version includes in-frame clones alone and lacks a portion of them. The repertoire holds fewer than 25,000 clones, with 75% to 90% as singletons. Sample: CD4+ or CD8+ T cells sorted from blood, taken in a trial of the OX40 agonist ivuxolimab. These receptors were taken from an adult with an advanced solid tumor such as melanoma, head and neck, liver or kidney cancer.

The CDR3 protein is CASSYWKDQPQHF. The CDR3 DNA sequence: TGTGCCAGCAGTTACTGGAAGGATCAGCCCCAGCATTTT. The chain carries TRBV6-5 and TRBJ1-5; D gene unclear. This CDR3 spans 13 amino acids. V gave up 1 base and J gave up 5 bases, with 6 bases separating them. CDR1 is MNHEY, CDR2 SVGAGI, per germline.

The V call is TRBV6-1, the J call TRBJ2-3; 7 bases match TRBD1. With 6 bases clipped from V and 2 bases from J, the junction kept 5 bases outside the gene matches. Per the germline V gene, CDR1 is MNHNS and CDR2 is SASEGT. There are 14 residues in the CDR3. CDR3 in amino acids: CASSRGQFTDTQYF. The CDR3 DNA is TGTGCCAGCAGCAGGGGACAGTTCACAGATACGCAGTATTTT.

The J gene is TRBJ1-1, the V gene TRBV5-1; TRBD1 is a possible D gene (5 bases). Germline values: CDR1 SGHRS, CDR2 YFSETQ. The CDR3 is 15 residues long. The V end was cut by 1 base, the J end by 6 bases, with 16 bases between. The CDR3 here is CASSLRSGGDSEAFF. Here the CDR3 DNA reads TGCGCCAGCAGCTTGAGGTCCGGGGGGGACTCTGAAGCTTTCTTT.

Points on this clone: In the same sample, other DNA sequences code for this CDR3. This rearrangement joins TRBV18 to TRBJ1-5, with a weak D call TRBD1 (5 bases). From germline, CDR1 is KGHSH and CDR2 LQKENI. Trimming took 2 bases from V and 4 from J, leaving 9 bases between them. The CDR3 is 14 amino acids. CDR3: CASSPGGRNQPQHF. CDR3 coding DNA: TGTGCCAGCTCACCAGGGGGAAGGAATCAGCCCCAGCATTTT. Drawing the rest from reference TRBV18 and TRBJ1-5, the complete variable domain is NAGVMQNPRHLVRRRGQEARLRCSPMKGHSHVYWYRQLPEEGLKFMVYLQKENIIDESGMPKERFSAEFPKEGPSILRIQQVVRGDSAAYFCASSPGGRNQPQHFGDGTRLSIL.

The V gene is TRBV5-8, the J gene TRBJ2-2, with D possibly being TRBD1 (6 bases). The CDR3 totals 14 residues. Germline values: CDR1 SGHTS, CDR2 YDEGEE. Trimming removed 7 bases at V and 0 bases at J, with 10 bases between. CDR3 bases: TGTGCCAGCTTATCAGGGGCGAACACCGGGGAGCTGTTTTTT. Protein: CASLSGANTGELFF. The full variable domain, in which reference TRBV5-8 and TRBJ2-2 provide the parts outside the CDR3, is EAGVTQSPTHLIKTRGQQATLRCSPISGHTSVYWYQQALGLGLQFLLWYDEGEERNRGNFPPRFSGRQFPNYSSELNVNALELEDSALYLCASLSGANTGELFFGEGSRLTVL.

The chain is built from TRBV11-2 and TRBJ2-7; 7 bases fit TRBD1. Trimming took 5 bases from V and 4 from J; bases not matched to a gene: 11. The CDR3 spans 15 residues. CDR1 is SGHAT and CDR2 is FQNNGV in the germline V gene. The CDR3: CASSPLTGTEYEQYF. The CDR3 nucleotides read TGTGCCAGCAGCCCATTGACAGGGACAGAGTACGAGCAGTACTTC.

With respect to this clone: A junction boundary mismatches the germline segment, possibly from a read error. The identical CDR3 is also encoded by other nucleotide sequences in the sample. The V call is TRBV2, the J call TRBJ1-1; 8 bases fit TRBD1. This CDR3 is 14 amino acids long. CDR1 SNHLY and CDR2 FYNNEI come from the germline V gene. The CDR3 loop is CASSVQGAVTEAFF. The DNA of the CDR3 is TGTGCCAGCAGTGTGCAGGGGGCGGTCACTGAGGCTTTCTTT.

A few counts support this clone. The chain combines TRBV7-9 with TRBJ2-4; 13 nucleotides match TRBD2. Per germline, CDR1 SEHNR and CDR2 FQNEAQ (reference sequence). V was pared by 8 bases and J by 0 bases, with 7 bases of the junction left unmatched. The CDR3 loop spans 17 amino acids. The CDR3 coding sequence is TGTGCCAGCTGGCCACTAGCGGGGGGGCTAGCCAAAAACATTCAGTACTTC. This sequence encodes CASWPLAGGLAKNIQYF. Full variable domain (remainder filled in from reference TRBV7-9 and TRBJ2-4): DTGVSQNPRHKITKRGQNVTFRCDPISEHNRLYWYRQTLGQGPEFLTYFQNEAQLEKSRLLSDRFSAERPKGSFSTLEIQRTEQGDSAMYLCASWPLAGGLAKNIQYFGAGTRLSVL.

This chain uses TRBV12-2 with TRBJ1-2. TRBV12-2 is a listed pseudogene. The CDR3 spans 13 residues. CDR3 nucleotides: TGTGCAAGTCGCGGAGCAGGTAACTATGGCTACACCTTC. Encoded protein: CASRGAGNYGYTF.

V and J are TRBV15 and TRBJ2-1, with D perhaps assigned TRBD1 or TRBD2 (6 bases each). The V and J ends lost 8 bases and 1 base respectively, with 15 bases between them. Germline V CDR1 and CDR2: LNHNV, YYDKDF (reference sequence). This CDR3 region has 15 residues. As DNA, the CDR3 is TGTGCCACCGGAGGGGGGCGGGAATCCTACAATGAGCAGTTCTTC. Translation: CATGGGRESYNEQFF.

This clone was seen once. V is TRBV4-2 and J is TRBJ1-4; 12 nucleotides match TRBD1. Germline CDR1 reads LGHNA; CDR2 reads YNFKEQ. The trim removed 0 bases at V and 7 bases at J, leaving 12 bases unmatched. This CDR3 has 19 residues. The CDR3 DNA reads as TGTGCCAGCAGCCAAGATCCCCTTGGGGGACAGGGGGCTAGTGAAAAACTGTTTTTT. This encodes CASSQDPLGGQGASEKLFF.

The genes are TRBV2 and TRBJ1-2; D is unresolved. This CDR3 spans 13 amino acids. Between the trimmed V and J ends, which lost 3 bases and 2 bases, there was a span of 7 bases. Germline V gives CDR1 SNHLY, CDR2 FYNNEI. CDR3 amino acids: CASSEQENYGYTF. The CDR3 DNA sequence: TGTGCCAGCAGTGAGCAGGAGAACTATGGCTACACCTTC.

This clone was recorded a few times. The V gene is TRBV10-1, the J gene TRBJ2-1, with D possibly TRBD2 on 5 matching bases. The CDR3 is 14 amino acids. The germline V gene has CDR1 WNHNN and CDR2 SYGVQD (reference sequence). The germline V and J ends were trimmed by 6 bases and 7 bases, with 16 bases remaining between them. The CDR3 region has the DNA TGCGCCAGCAGCAAGGGAGATAGCGTGAATGAGCAGTTCTTC. It codes for CASSKGDSVNEQFF.

The chain combines TRBV5-1 with TRBJ2-2; perhaps TRBD2 as D (5 bases). The CDR3 spans 15 residues. The V gene lost 0 bases and the J gene lost 4 bases, with 10 bases spanning the gap. Looked up from germline, CDR1 is SGHRS and CDR2 is YFSETQ. CDR3 nucleotide sequence: TGCGCCAGCAGCTTGGTAAGCGGAGCCACCGGGGAGCTGTTTTTT. As protein: CASSLVSGATGELFF.

V usage is TRBV10-2 and J usage is TRBJ1-1, with 10 bases fitting TRBD1. Trimming removed 10 bases from V and 5 bases from J; junction bases left unmatched: 7. CDR1 and CDR2 from the germline V gene are WSHSY and SAAADI. The CDR3 extends over 13 amino acids. The CDR3 DNA reads as TGCGCCACCCAGGACAGGGGGACGACTGAAGCTTTCTTT. It codes for CATQDRGTTEAFF.

The chain has TRBV27 and TRBJ2-5; 8 bases agree with TRBD2. The germline V gene encodes CDR1 MNHEY and CDR2 SMNVEV (reference sequence). The CDR3 sequence is 16 residues long. V lost 5 bases and J lost 4; bases outside the gene matches: 12. The CDR3 here is CASSIVAGRGPETQYF. In DNA, the CDR3 is TGTGCCAGCAGTATCGTAGCGGGGCGAGGCCCAGAGACCCAGTACTTC.

This clone was detected a few times. J is TRBJ1-5 and V is TRBV7-9; D gene ambiguous. This CDR3 contains 15 residues. Trimming pared 4 bases from V and 3 bases from J, leaving 13 bases between. CDR1 and CDR2 from the germline V gene are SEHNR and FQNEAQ (reference sequence). DNA for the CDR3: TGTGCCAGCAGCTCCCTGGGAGGGATCAATCAGCCCCAGCATTTT. It yields the protein CASSSLGGINQPQHF.

CDR3 in amino acids: CASSLGYDPGLITDTQYF. Written as DNA, the CDR3 is TGTGCCAGCAGCTTGGGGTATGATCCGGGACTTATCACAGATACGCAGTATTTT. The chain uses TRBV5-8 and TRBJ2-3, with D perhaps TRBD2 (6 bases). Germline V lookup: CDR1 SGHTS, CDR2 YDEGEE. There are 18 residues in the CDR3. V shed 0 bases and J shed 2 bases, with 19 bases lying between them. Combining the CDR3 with reference TRBV5-8 and TRBJ2-3 gives the whole variable domain EAGVTQSPTHLIKTRGQQATLRCSPISGHTSVYWYQQALGLGLQFLLWYDEGEERNRGNFPPRFSGRQFPNYSSELNVNALELEDSALYLCASSLGYDPGLITDTQYFGPGTRLTVL.

V and J are TRBV2 and TRBJ2-1; TRBD2 is a possible D gene (7 bases). Per germline, CDR1 SNHLY and CDR2 FYNNEI. Trimming removed 8 bases from V and 7 bases from J, with 24 bases in between. This CDR3 has 16 residues. CDR3 nucleotide sequence: TGTGCCAGCCTCCTCCCTGGGAGGGGGGGCCAAAATGAGCAGTTCTTC. Amino acid sequence: CASLLPGRGGQNEQFF.

This clone was observed a single time. The chain recombines TRBV5-6 with TRBJ1-1, with D possibly matching TRBD1 (5 bases). This CDR3 has 14 residues. V lost 2 bases and J lost 10, with 18 bases in between. Germline CDR1 and CDR2: SGHDT and YYEEEE. CDR3 region: CASSFKGLIGGAFF. The CDR3 DNA reads as TGTGCCAGCAGCTTCAAAGGGCTAATTGGGGGAGCTTTCTTT.

This rearrangement joins TRBV7-2 to TRBJ2-5; TRBD2 might be the D (5 bases). With the DNA end fitting TRBJ2-7 better, the J assignment may be wrong. In germline, CDR1 is SGHTA, CDR2 FQGNSA. The CDR3 spans 15 residues. The CDR3 reads CASSLARVVGYEQYF. CDR3 coding DNA: TGTGCCAGCAGCTTAGCGAGGGTGGTGGGGTACGAGCAGTACTTC.

This clone was recorded once. This chain connects TRBV4-1 to TRBJ1-6; a possible D gene is TRBD1 (5 bases). Germline values: CDR1 MGHRA, CDR2 YSYEKL. V dropped 4 bases and J dropped 15 bases, with 19 bases sitting between them. The CDR3 consists of 14 residues. The CDR3 loop is CASSLEGRPGLLHF. CDR3 in DNA: TGCGCCAGCAGCCTAGAGGGACGCCCGGGACTCCTCCACTTT.

This clone showed up just a few times. The rearrangement links TRBV5-1 to TRBJ2-5; D is possibly TRBD1 (5 bases). The CDR3 sequence is 13 residues long. Germline-derived CDR1 and CDR2 are SGHRS and YFSETQ. Trimming removed 5 bases from V and 5 bases from J, with 13 bases in between. The CDR3 DNA is TGCGCCAGCAGTATGTCAGGGCCCGAGACCCAGTACTTC. Its protein product is CASSMSGPETQYF.

J is TRBJ2-4 and V is TRBV27, with D possibly being TRBD1 (6 bases). The CDR3 is made up of 14 amino acids. V lost 2 bases to trimming and J lost 11 bases, with 16 bases between them. The germline CDR1 and CDR2 sequences are MNHEY and SMNVEV (reference sequence). The CDR3 nucleotides read TGTGCCAGCAGTTTACTAGGGGGTGGTAAGGTTCAGTACTTC. As protein: CASSLLGGGKVQYF.

The chain joins TRBV5-6 to TRBJ2-2; 8 bases match TRBD2. The V gene end was trimmed by 5 bases and the J gene end by 4 bases; junction bases not matched to a gene: 10. This CDR3 contains 16 residues. The V gene's germline CDR1 is SGHDT and CDR2 YYEEEE. CDR3 in DNA: TGTGCCAGCAGATATCTAGCGGGTGGTGCCACCGGGGAGCTGTTTTTT. Protein sequence: CASRYLAGGATGELFF.

The chain couples TRBV7-9 to TRBJ1-1; D is possibly TRBD1 (6 bases). This CDR3 comprises 17 residues. Germline lookup yields CDR1 SEHNR and CDR2 FQNEAQ (reference sequence). The V gene lost 5 bases and the J gene lost 0 bases, with 19 bases spanning the gap. CDR3 in DNA: TGTGCCAGCAGCGGGGGTTCAGGGGTTTTCGTGAACACTGAAGCTTTCTTT. Translation: CASSGGSGVFVNTEAFF. The variable domain in full, with the rest retrieved from reference TRBV7-9 and TRBJ1-1, is DTGVSQNPRHKITKRGQNVTFRCDPISEHNRLYWYRQTLGQGPEFLTYFQNEAQLEKSRLLSDRFSAERPKGSFSTLEIQRTEQGDSAMYLCASSGGSGVFVNTEAFFGQGTRLTVV.

This chain joins TRBV4-2 and TRBJ2-3; 16 nucleotides line up with TRBD2. Germline CDR1 reads LGHNA; CDR2 reads YNFKEQ. The CDR3 is 20 residues long. V lost 0 bases to trimming and J lost 0 bases; unmatched junction nucleotides: 6. CDR3 DNA: TGTGCCAGCAGCCAAGACACCGGGACTAGCGGGGGGGCAAGCACAGATACGCAGTATTTT. Encoded protein: CASSQDTGTSGGASTDTQYF.

The V call is TRBV5-4, the J call TRBJ2-7, with TRBD2 matching over 14 bases. The germline gives CDR1 SGHNT, CDR2 YYREEE (reference sequence). J gave up 5 bases and V 4 bases, and 5 bases lay outside the gene matches. The CDR3 spans 15 residues. CDR3 sequence reads: CASSTGLAGVNEQYF. In nucleotides, the CDR3 is TGTGCCAGCAGCACGGGACTAGCGGGAGTGAACGAGCAGTACTTC.

CDR3 in amino acids: CASTPDSNTGELFF. Here the CDR3 DNA reads TGTGCCAGCACCCCTGACTCGAACACCGGGGAGCTGTTTTTT. The rearrangement uses TRBV7-3 and TRBJ2-2; no firm D call. This CDR3 region has 14 residues. Germline CDR1 reads SGHTA; CDR2 reads FQGTGA. V shed 7 bases and J shed 0 bases, with 9 bases lying between them. Supplemented by reference TRBV7-3 and TRBJ2-2, the full variable domain reads GAGVSQTPSNKVTEKGKYVELRCDPISGHTALYWYRQSLGQGPEFLIYFQGTGAADDSGLPNDRFFAVRPEGSVSTLKIQRTERGDSAVYLCASTPDSNTGELFFGEGSRLTVL.

The chain is built from TRBV5-5 and TRBJ1-2; possibly TRBD1 for D (5 bases). V was cut by 1 base and J by 8 bases, with 15 bases left in between. In germline, CDR1 is SGHKS, CDR2 YYEKEE (reference sequence). The length of the CDR3 is 14 residues. Here the CDR3 reads CASSLSPGIEGYTF. The CDR3 bases are TGTGCCAGCAGCTTGTCACCAGGGATCGAAGGCTACACCTTC.